Shown below are 18 T cell receptor beta chains from a single sample sequenced in a study of identical twins. From the 5' RACE reads, TCRdb called clonotypes with MiXCR, one entry per CDR3 protein. The sample records 310,000 or so distinct CDR3 sequences, about 8.3% being singletons. The same data also contributed to another study, on yellow fever vaccine responses in identical twins.

Sequenced sample: memory (CD45RO+) T cells sorted from blood. All receptors derive from a woman under 30 in good health.

This clonotype was detected many times. In DNA form, the CDR3 reads TGCAGTGCACGGGACCCGCTAGCGGGATACAATGAGCAGTTCTTC. The encoded protein is CSARDPLAGYNEQFF. The chain is built from TRBV20-1 and TRBJ2-1, with 9 nucleotides matching TRBD2. Trimming took 6 bases from V and 4 from J; bases not matched to a gene: 10. The germline gives CDR1 DFQATT, CDR2 SNEGSKA (reference sequence). This CDR3 spans 15 amino acids.

This clonotype was seen many times. The CDR3 DNA reads as TGTGCCAGCTCACCACTGGGGAATGAGCAGTTCTTC. It yields the protein CASSPLGNEQFF. V is TRBV18 and J is TRBJ2-1; D gene unclear. Germline V gene lookup returns CDR1 KGHSH and CDR2 LQKENI. Deletions cut 1 base from V and 7 bases from J, with 5 bases between. The CDR3 has 12 residues.

This clonotype was observed a few times. The rearrangement links TRBV6-5 to TRBJ1-5, with D hard to call. The germline V gene encodes CDR1 MNHEY and CDR2 SVGAGI. The CDR3 sequence is 13 residues long. Trimming took off 2 bases at V and 3 bases at J, with 5 bases between the two ends. CDR3 coding DNA: TGTGCCAGCAGTTACACCGACAATCAGCCCCAGCATTTT. Translation gives CASSYTDNQPQHF.

The chain uses TRBV28 and TRBJ2-1, with 9 bases matching TRBD1. V was clipped by 5 bases and J by 8 bases; unmatched bases: 4. The CDR3 length is 13 residues. Germline CDR1 MDHEN, CDR2 SYDVKM. The CDR3 is CASSKNRGHEQFF. DNA of the CDR3: TGTGCCAGCAGTAAAAACAGGGGGCATGAGCAGTTCTTC.

This clonotype was detected a few times. This chain links TRBV11-2 with TRBJ1-1, with 7 positions matching TRBD1. V was pared by 6 bases and J by 0 bases, with 13 bases of the junction left unmatched. The germline gives CDR1 SGHAT, CDR2 FQNNGV. This CDR3 comprises 17 residues. The CDR3 DNA reads TGTGCCAGCAGTCACGACAGGGTGAAGGGTCTGAACACTGAAGCTTTCTTT. As protein: CASSHDRVKGLNTEAFF.

This clonotype was observed at least ten times. This sequence joins TRBV12-3 or TRBV12-4 and TRBJ2-2; a weak D match, TRBD1 (6 bases). The CDR3 has 15 amino acids. Trimming removed 5 bases from V and 8 bases from J, with 18 bases in between. The CDR3 DNA reads TGTGCCAGCAGTCCTGGGACACCCAATGTTGGGGAGCTGTTTTTT. It encodes CASSPGTPNVGELFF.

V usage is TRBV11-2 and J usage is TRBJ2-5; possibly TRBD1 for D (5 bases). The CDR3 is 17 residues long. Trimming removed 2 bases from V and 2 bases from J, with 18 bases in between. Per germline, CDR1 SGHAT and CDR2 FQNNGV. The CDR3 DNA reads TGTGCCAGCAGCTTAATTGCAGGGTTGAGTTCACAAGAGACCCAGTACTTC. Its protein is CASSLIAGLSSQETQYF. Complete variable domain (other parts from reference TRBV11-2 and TRBJ2-5): EAGVAQSPRYKIIEKRQSVAFWCNPISGHATLYWYQQILGQGPKLLIQFQNNGVVDDSQLPKDRFSAERLKGVDSTLKIQPAKLEDSAVYLCASSLIAGLSSQETQYFGPGTRLLVL.

V is TRBV6-2 or TRBV6-3 and J is TRBJ2-4; D not resolved. The V gene's germline CDR1 is MNHEY and CDR2 SVGEGT. CDR3 length: 12 amino acids. Deletions cut 6 bases from V and 7 bases from J, with 10 bases between. CDR3 nucleotides: TGTGCCAGCAGGTCGGGCCCTAACATTCAGTACTTC. Its protein is CASRSGPNIQYF.

This clonotype was seen more than once but under ten times. The chain joins TRBV5-5 to TRBJ2-5, with D perhaps TRBD1 (5 bases). Germline values: CDR1 SGHKS, CDR2 YYEKEE (reference sequence). V was trimmed by 0 bases and J by 2 bases, leaving 11 bases between them. The CDR3 extends over 15 amino acids. The CDR3 sequence is CASSLEGQRQETQYF. The CDR3 DNA reads as TGTGCCAGCAGCTTGGAGGGGCAGAGACAAGAGACCCAGTACTTC.

Many counts were recorded for this clonotype. V is TRBV5-1 and J is TRBJ1-1, with D possibly matching TRBD1 (5 bases). The CDR3 covers 13 residues. Germline V gene data show CDR1 as SGHRS and CDR2 as YFSETQ. Trimming took 4 bases from V and 1 from J, leaving 8 bases between them. CDR3 sequence reads: CASSGAANTEAFF. Here the CDR3 DNA reads TGCGCCAGCAGCGGGGCGGCGAACACTGAAGCTTTCTTT.

This clonotype came up a few times. This rearrangement joins TRBV9 to TRBJ2-3; 7 bases match TRBD1. Germline CDR1 reads SGDLS; CDR2 reads YYNGEE. The V segment lost 0 bases and the J segment 2 bases; nucleotides outside the gene matches: 9. The CDR3 contains 17 residues. In DNA form, the CDR3 reads TGTGCCAGCAGCGTAGGAGGAAGGACAGGCAACACAGATACGCAGTATTTT. Translating gives CASSVGGRTGNTDTQYF.

This clonotype was counted ten times or more. This rearrangement joins TRBV7-9 to TRBJ2-7, with 9 bases fitting TRBD2. There are 16 residues in the CDR3. Per the germline V gene, CDR1 is SEHNR and CDR2 is FQNEAQ (reference sequence). V trimming: 2 bases; J trimming: 4 bases; junction bases outside the gene matches: 9. CDR3 protein: CASSLYIAGAGYEQYF. As DNA, the CDR3 is TGTGCCAGCAGCTTATATATAGCGGGAGCCGGGTACGAGCAGTACTTC.

This clonotype has just a few counts. This rearrangement joins TRBV7-6 to TRBJ2-7; D tentatively reads TRBD1 or TRBD2 (6 bases each). Germline CDR1 and CDR2: SGHVS and FNYEAQ. V lost 4 bases and J 4 bases, leaving 14 bases between the germline ends. The CDR3 covers 14 residues. CDR3 coding DNA: TGTGCCAGCAGCTCCAGGGGTGGAGGGTACGAGCAGTACTTC. It yields the protein CASSSRGGGYEQYF.

This sequence joins TRBV20-1 and TRBJ2-5, with 8 bases lining up with TRBD1. The germline gives CDR1 DFQATT, CDR2 SNEGSKA (reference sequence). The CDR3 runs to 15 residues. Trimming at V came to 5 bases and at J to 1 base, leaving 9 bases not matched to a gene. The CDR3 nucleotides are TGCAGTGCTCCCACAGGGACAGGACCCCAAGAGACCCAGTACTTC. Amino acid sequence: CSAPTGTGPQETQYF.

On this clonotype: The CDR3 ends on some other residue instead of the conserved phenylalanine or tryptophan, so this is likely a read error. This chain links TRBV20-1 with TRBJ2-5; a possible D gene is TRBD1 (6 bases). V shed 6 bases and J shed 2 bases, with 16 bases lying between them. This CDR3 is built from 14 residues. Germline V CDR1 and CDR2: DFQATT, SNEGSKA (reference sequence). The CDR3 loop is CSAQTDRGQETQYL. The CDR3 DNA reads as TGCAGTGCCCAGACAGATAGGGGGCAAGAGACCCAGTACCTC.

The table lists this clonotype with many counts. This sequence joins TRBV11-2 and TRBJ2-3; D is undetermined. CDR3 length: 16 residues. Germline V lookup: CDR1 SGHAT, CDR2 FQNNGV. V was pared by 1 base and J by 3 bases, with 14 bases between. In DNA, the CDR3 is TGTGCCAGCAGCTTAGTGCTGGGCGTCGGTACAGATACGCAGTATTTT. Encoded protein: CASSLVLGVGTDTQYF.

The V gene is TRBV28, the J gene TRBJ2-7; D call uncertain. Trimming shortened V by 2 bases and J by 3 bases, and 5 bases separated the two germline ends. The CDR3 has 12 amino acids. Looked up from germline, CDR1 is MDHEN and CDR2 is SYDVKM. DNA for the CDR3: TGTGCCAGCAGTTTAAAGTTCTACGAGCAGTACTTC. Translation: CASSLKFYEQYF.

The V and J genes are TRBV6-4 and TRBJ1-1, with D uncertain. V shed 6 bases and J shed 2 bases, with 10 bases lying between them. The CDR3 extends over 13 amino acids. In germline, CDR1 is MRHNA, CDR2 SNTAGT. CDR3 DNA: TGTGCCAGCAGGGCAATTGCAAACACTGAAGCTTTCTTT. Translating gives CASRAIANTEAFF.